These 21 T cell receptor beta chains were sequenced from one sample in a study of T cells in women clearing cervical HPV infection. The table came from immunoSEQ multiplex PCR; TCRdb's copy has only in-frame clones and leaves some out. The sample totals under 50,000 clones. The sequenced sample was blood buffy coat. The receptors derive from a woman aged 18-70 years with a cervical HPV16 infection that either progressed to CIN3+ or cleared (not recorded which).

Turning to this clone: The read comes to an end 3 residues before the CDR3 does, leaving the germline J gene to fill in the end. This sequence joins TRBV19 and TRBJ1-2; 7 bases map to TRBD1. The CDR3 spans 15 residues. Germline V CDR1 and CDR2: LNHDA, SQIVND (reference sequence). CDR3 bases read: TGTGCCAGTAGTATAGGTGGAGGGGGCACAGATACC. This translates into CASSIGGGGTDT. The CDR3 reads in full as CASSIGGGGTDTYTF. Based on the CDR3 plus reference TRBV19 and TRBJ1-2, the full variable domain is DGGITQSPKYLFRKEGQNVTLSCEQNLNHDAMYWYRQDPGQGLRLIYYSQIVNDFQKGDIAEGYSVSREKKESFPLTVTSAQKNPTAFYLCASSIGGGGTDTYTFGSGTRLTVV.

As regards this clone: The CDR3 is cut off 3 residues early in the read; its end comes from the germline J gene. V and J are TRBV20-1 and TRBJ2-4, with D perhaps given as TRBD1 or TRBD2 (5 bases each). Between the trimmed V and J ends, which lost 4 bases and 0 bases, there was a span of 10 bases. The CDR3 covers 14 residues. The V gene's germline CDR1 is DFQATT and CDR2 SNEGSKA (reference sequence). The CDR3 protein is CSATEGRAKNIQYF. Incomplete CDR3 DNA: TGCAGTGCTACCGAGGGGAGAGCCAAAAACATT.

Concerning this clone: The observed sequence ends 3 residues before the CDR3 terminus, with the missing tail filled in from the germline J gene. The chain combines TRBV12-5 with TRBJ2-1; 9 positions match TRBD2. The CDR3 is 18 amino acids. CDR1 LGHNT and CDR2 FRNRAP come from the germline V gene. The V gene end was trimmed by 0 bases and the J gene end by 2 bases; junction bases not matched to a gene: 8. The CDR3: CASGLVLTSGDPYNEQFF. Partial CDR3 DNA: TGTGCTAGTGGTTTGGTACTGACTAGCGGAGATCCCTACAATGAG.

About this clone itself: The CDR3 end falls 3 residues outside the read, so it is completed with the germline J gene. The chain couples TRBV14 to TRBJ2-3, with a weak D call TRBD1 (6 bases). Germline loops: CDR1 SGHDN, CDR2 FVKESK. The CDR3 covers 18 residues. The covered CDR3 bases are TGTGCCAGCAGCCACCGGTCTAGGAAGGGGGAGAGGCTAGAGACG. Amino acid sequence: CASSHRSRKGERLET. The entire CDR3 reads CASSHRSRKGERLETQYF.

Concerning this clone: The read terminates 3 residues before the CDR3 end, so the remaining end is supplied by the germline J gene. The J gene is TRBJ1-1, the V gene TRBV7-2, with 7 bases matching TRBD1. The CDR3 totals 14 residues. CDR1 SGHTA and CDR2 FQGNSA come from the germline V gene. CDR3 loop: CASSLGVRGETAFF. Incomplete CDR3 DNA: TGTGCCAGCAGCTTAGGGGTCAGGGGGGAGACA.

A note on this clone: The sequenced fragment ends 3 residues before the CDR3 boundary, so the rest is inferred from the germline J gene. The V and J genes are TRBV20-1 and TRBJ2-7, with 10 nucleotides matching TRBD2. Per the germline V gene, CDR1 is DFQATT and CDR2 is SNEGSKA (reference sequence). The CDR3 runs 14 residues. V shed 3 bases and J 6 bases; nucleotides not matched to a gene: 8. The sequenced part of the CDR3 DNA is TGCAGTGCTAGGGGATCTAGCGGGAGCCCCGAG. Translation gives CSARGSSGSPE. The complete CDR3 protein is CSARGSSGSPEQYF.

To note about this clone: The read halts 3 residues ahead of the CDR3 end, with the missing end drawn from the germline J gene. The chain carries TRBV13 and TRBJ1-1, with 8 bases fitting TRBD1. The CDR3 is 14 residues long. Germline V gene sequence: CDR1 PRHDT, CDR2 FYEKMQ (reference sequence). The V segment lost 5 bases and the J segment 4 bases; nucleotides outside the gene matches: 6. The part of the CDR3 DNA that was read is TGTGCCAGCAGCCCACCAGGGGGCACCACTGAA. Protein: CASSPPGGTTE. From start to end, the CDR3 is CASSPPGGTTEAFF. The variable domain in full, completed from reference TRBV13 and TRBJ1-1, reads AAGVIQSPRHLIKEKRETATLKCYPIPRHDTVYWYQQGPGQDPQFLISFYEKMQSDKGSIPDRFSAQQFSDYHSELNMSSLELGDSALYFCASSPPGGTTEAFFGQGTRLTVV.

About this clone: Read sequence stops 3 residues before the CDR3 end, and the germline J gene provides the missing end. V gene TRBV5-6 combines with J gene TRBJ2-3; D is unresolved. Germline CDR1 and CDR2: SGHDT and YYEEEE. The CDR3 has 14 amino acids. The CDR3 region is CASSYGATSGTQYF. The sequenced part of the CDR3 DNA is TGTGCCAGCAGCTACGGTGCGACCTCCGGGACG.

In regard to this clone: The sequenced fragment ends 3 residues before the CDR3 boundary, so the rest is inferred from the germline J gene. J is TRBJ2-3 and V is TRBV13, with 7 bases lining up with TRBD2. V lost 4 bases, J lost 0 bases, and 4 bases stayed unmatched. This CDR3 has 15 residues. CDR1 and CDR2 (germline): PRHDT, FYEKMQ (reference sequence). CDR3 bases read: TGTGCCAGCAGCTCGGGACTACCTAGCACAGATACG. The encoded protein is CASSSGLPSTDT. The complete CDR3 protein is CASSSGLPSTDTQYF.

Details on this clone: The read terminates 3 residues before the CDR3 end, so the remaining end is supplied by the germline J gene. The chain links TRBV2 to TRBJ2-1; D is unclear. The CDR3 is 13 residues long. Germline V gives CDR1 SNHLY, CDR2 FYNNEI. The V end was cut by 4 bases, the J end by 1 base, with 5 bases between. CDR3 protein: CASSGVSYNEQFF. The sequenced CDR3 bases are TGTGCCAGCAGTGGCGTATCCTACAATGAG. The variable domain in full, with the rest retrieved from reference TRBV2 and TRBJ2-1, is EPEVTQTPSHQVTQMGQEVILRCVPISNHLYFYWYRQILGQKVEFLVSFYNNEISEKSEIFDDQFSVERPDGSNFTLKIRSTKLEDSAMYFCASSGVSYNEQFFGPGTRLTVL.

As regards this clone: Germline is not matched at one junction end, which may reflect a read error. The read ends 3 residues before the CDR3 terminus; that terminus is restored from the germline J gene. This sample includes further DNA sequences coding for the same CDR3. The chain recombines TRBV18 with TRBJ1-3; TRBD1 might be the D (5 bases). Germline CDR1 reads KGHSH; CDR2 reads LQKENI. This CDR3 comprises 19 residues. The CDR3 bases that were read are TGTGCCAGCTCACCACCGGGGCGGCACCACACTTCCTCTGGAAACACA. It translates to CASSPPGRHHTSSGNT. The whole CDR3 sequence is CASSPPGRHHTSSGNTIYF.

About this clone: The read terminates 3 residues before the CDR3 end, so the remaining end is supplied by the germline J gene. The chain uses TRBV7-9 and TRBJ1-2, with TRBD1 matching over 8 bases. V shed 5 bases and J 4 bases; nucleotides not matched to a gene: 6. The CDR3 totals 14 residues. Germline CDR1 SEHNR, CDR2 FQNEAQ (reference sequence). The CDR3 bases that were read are TGTGCCAGCAGCCTCGGACAGGGCTCCTATGGC. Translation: CASSLGQGSYG. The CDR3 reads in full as CASSLGQGSYGYTF.

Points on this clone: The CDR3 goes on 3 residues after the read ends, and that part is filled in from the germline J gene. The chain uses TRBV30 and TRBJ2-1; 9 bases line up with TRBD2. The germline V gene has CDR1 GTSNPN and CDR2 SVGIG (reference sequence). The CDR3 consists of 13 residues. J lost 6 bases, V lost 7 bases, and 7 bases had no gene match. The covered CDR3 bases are TGTGCCTCCATTAGCGGGAGTTCCAATGAG. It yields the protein CASISGSSNE. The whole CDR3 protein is CASISGSSNEQFF.

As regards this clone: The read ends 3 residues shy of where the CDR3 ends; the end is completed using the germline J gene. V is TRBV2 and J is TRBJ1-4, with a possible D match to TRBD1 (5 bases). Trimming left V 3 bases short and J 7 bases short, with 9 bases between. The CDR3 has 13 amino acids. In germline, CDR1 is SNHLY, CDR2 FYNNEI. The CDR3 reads CASSERRGEKLFF. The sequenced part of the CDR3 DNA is TGTGCCAGCAGTGAGCGTAGGGGTGAAAAA.

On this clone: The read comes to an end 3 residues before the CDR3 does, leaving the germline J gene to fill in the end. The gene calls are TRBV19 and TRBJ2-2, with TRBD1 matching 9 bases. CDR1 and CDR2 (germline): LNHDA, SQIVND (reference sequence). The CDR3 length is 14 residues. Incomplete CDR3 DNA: TGTGCCACTCACTCGGCTCCGGGACAGGGAAAG. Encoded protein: CATHSAPGQGK. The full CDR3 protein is CATHSAPGQGKLFF.

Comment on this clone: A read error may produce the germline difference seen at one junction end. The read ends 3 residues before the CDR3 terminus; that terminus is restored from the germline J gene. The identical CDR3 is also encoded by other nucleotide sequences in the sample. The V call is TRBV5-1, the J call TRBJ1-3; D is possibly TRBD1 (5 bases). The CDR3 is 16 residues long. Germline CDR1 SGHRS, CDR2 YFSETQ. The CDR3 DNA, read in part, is TGCGCCAGCAGCCGGGCCCCTTCAGGGCCTGGAAACACT. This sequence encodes CASSRAPSGPGNT. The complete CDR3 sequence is CASSRAPSGPGNTIYF.

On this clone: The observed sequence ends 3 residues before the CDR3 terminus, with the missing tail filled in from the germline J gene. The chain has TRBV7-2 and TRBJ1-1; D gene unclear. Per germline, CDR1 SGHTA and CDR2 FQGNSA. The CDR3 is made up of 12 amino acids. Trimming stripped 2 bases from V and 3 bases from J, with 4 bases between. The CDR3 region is CASSLRDTEAFF. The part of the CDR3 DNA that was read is TGTGCCAGCAGCTTACGGGACACTGAA.

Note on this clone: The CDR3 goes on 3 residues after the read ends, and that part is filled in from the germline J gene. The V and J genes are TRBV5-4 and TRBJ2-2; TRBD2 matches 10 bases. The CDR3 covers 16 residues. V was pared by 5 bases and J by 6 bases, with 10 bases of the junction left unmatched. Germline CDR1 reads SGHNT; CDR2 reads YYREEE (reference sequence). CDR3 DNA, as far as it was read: TGTGCCAGCAGTTTTCTAGGGACTAGCGTGCCCGGGGAG. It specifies CASSFLGTSVPGE. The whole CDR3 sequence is CASSFLGTSVPGELFF.

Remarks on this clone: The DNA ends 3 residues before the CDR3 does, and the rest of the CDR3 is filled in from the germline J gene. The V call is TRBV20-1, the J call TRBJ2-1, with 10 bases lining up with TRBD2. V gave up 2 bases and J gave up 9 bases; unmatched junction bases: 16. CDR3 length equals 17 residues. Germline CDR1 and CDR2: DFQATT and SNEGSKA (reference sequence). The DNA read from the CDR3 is TGCAGTGCTAGACTTACTAGCGGGGACTTCTGGGGCGGTGAG. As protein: CSARLTSGDFWGGE. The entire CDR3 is CSARLTSGDFWGGEQFF.

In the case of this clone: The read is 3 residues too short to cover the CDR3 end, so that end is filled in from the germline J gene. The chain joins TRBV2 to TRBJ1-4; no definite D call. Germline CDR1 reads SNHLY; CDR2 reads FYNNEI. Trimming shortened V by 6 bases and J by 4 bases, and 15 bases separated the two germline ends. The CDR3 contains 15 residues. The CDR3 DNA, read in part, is TGTGCCAGCAGCCCCTCCCTCCCCCTTAATGAAAAA. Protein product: CASSPSLPLNEK. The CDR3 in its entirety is CASSPSLPLNEKLFF.

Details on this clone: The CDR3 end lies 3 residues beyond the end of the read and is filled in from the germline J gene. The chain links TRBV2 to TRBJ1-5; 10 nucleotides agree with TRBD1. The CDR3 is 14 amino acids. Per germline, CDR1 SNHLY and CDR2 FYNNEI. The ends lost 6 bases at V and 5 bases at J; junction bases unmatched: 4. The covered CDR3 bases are TGTGCCAGCAGGAAGACAGGGGGCTATCAGCCC. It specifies CASRKTGGYQP. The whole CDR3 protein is CASRKTGGYQPQHF.